This T cell receptor beta chain comes out of a study of naive and memory T cell subsets. Study conclusions and caveats: Potentially, T cell activation and differentiation skew this RNA-based measurement.

This clonotype appeared a single time. Its cognate antigen is unknown. The V gene's germline CDR1 is GTSNPN and CDR2 SVGIG (reference sequence). CDR3 size: 14 residues. Unmatched junction bases numbered 7, after V lost 8 bases and J lost 5 bases. A UMI-containing oligonucleotide was joined by 3' ligation to the TCR cDNA template. Whole blood, roughly 2.5 ml, came from adult healthy volunteers. Ligated cDNA underwent four rounds of PCR with nested alpha and beta constant region primers and SP2. TCRdb redid the calling of the 5' RACE reads with MiXCR, one entry per CDR3 protein. In the table there are 56,000 or so distinct CDR3 sequences, 6.5% to 8.5% of which are singletons.

The TCR sequence derives from a female donor in good health. The rearrangement uses TRBV30 and TRBJ2-2; 11 bases align to TRBD2. CDR3 amino acids: CARTSGGSTGELFF. CDR3 bases: TGTGCCCGCACTAGCGGGGGATCGACCGGGGAGCTGTTTTTT. Drawing the rest from reference TRBV30 and TRBJ2-2, the complete variable domain is SQTIHQWPATLVQPVGSPLSLECTVEGTSNPNLYWYRQAAGRGLQLLFYSVGIGQISSEVPQNLSASRPQDRQFILSSKKLLLSDSGFYLCARTSGGSTGELFFGEGSRLTVL.